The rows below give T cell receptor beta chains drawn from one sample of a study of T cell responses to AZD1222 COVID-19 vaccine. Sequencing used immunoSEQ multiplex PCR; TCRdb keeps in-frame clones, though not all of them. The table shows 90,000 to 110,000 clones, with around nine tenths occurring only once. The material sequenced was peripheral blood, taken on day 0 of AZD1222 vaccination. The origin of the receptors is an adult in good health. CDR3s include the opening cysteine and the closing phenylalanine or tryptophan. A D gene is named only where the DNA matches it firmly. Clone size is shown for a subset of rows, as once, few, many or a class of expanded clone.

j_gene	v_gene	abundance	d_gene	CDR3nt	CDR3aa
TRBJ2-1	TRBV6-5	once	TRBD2	TGTGCCAGCAGTTCCAGCGGGACGGGGATGTTCTTC	CASSSSGTGMFF
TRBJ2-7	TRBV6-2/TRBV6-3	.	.	TGTGCCAGCAGTTACCGAATAACCGAGCAGTACTTC	CASSYRITEQYF
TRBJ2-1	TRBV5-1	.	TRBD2	TGCGCCAGCAGCTTACTGGGACTAGCGGAGGTCTACAATGAGCAGTTCTTC	CASSLLGLAEVYNEQFF
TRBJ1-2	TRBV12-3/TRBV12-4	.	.	TGTGCCAGCAGCCTCGGAAACTATGGCTACACCTTC	CASSLGNYGYTF
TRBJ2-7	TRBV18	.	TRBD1	TGTGCCAGCTCACCTCAACTGGTGGGCAGGGGGCGCCTGGACCCCTACGAGCAGTACTTC	CASSPQLVGRGRLDPYEQYF
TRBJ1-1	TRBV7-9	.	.	TGTGCCAGCAGCTTAGAGGTCGGCACTGAAGCTTTCTTT	CASSLEVGTEAFF
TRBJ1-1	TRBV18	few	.	TGTGCCAGCTCACCGCGGACAGAATTGAACACTGAAGCTTTCTTT	CASSPRTELNTEAFF
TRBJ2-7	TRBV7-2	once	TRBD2	TGTGCCAGCAGCCCGTGGGGGGGACCCAGCTCCTACGAGCAGTACTTC	CASSPWGGPSSYEQYF
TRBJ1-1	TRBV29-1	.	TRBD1	TGCAGCGTCGAGACAGGGGGCTGGAACACTGAAGCTTTCTTT	CSVETGGWNTEAFF
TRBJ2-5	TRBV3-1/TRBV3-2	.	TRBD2	TGTGCCAGCCTCCCAGCGGGGGGGCAAGAGACCCAGTACTTC	CASLPAGGQETQYF
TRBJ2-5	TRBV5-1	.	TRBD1	TGCGCCAGCAGCTGGGGGACAGGAGGGGAAGAGACCCAGTACTTC	CASSWGTGGEETQYF
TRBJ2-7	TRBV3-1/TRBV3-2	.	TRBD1	TGTGCCAGCAGATTCACAGGGGAAGAGCAGTACTTC	CASRFTGEEQYF
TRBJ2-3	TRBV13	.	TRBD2	TGTGCCAGCAGCTTAGAATCTAGCGGGGGGGCCGAAGATACGCAGTATTTT	CASSLESSGGAEDTQYF
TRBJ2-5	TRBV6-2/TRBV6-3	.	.	TGTGCCAGCAGTTACTCGGCGGGGAGCCGGGAGACCCAGTACTTC	CASSYSAGSRETQYF
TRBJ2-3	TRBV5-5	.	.	TGTTTACGCAAGGTCGCGGGAAATAGCACAGATACGCAGTATTTT	CLRKVAGNSTDTQYF
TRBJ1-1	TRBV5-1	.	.	TGCGCCAGCAGCCCCCCAGGGCGGTACACTGAAGCTTTCTTT	CASSPPGRYTEAFF
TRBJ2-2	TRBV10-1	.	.	TGCGCCAGCAGCGACAGAACAGAAGCCGGGGAGCTGTTTTTT	CASSDRTEAGELFF
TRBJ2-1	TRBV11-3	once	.	TGTGCCAGCAGCTTAGAACAGGGCGGCAATGAGCAGTTCTTC	CASSLEQGGNEQFF
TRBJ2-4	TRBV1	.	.	TGCACCAGCAGCCAAGATTGGGGTGCAGGGAAAGCCAAAAACATTCAGTACTTC	CTSSQDWGAGKAKNIQYF
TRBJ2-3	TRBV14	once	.	TGTGCCAGCAGCCAAGAAAATCTGGCGGGGACAGATACGCAGTATTTT	CASSQENLAGTDTQYF
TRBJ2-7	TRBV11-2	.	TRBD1	TGTGCCAGCAGCTTAGTATTCCCGGGACAGGGGGCGGAACACGAGCAGTACTTC	CASSLVFPGQGAEHEQYF
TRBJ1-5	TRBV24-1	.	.	TGTGCCACCAGTGGACAAGATCAGCCCCAGCATTTT	CATSGQDQPQHF
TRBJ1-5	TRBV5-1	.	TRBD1	TGCGCCAGCAGCCCCACCGGGACAGGGTTTGAGCCCCAGCATTTT	CASSPTGTGFEPQHF
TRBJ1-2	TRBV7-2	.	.	TGTGCCAGCAGCTTTCCCCCACCGGCCCACTATGGCTACACCTTC	CASSFPPPAHYGYTF
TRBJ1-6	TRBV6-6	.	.	TGTGCCAGCAGTTACTGGGACTCGCCCAATTCACCCCTCCACTTT	CASSYWDSPNSPLHF
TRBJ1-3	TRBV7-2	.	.	TGTGCCAGCAGCTTAGAGGGGACAAGGGGAAACACCATATATTTT	CASSLEGTRGNTIYF
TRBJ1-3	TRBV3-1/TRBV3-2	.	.	TGTGCCAGCAGCCACGCAAAATTTACTGGAAACACCATATATTTT	CASSHAKFTGNTIYF
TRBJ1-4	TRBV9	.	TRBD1	TGTGCCAGCAGCTCAGGACAGGGCTCACCAAATGAAAAACTGTTTTTT	CASSSGQGSPNEKLFF
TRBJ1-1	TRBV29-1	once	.	TGCAGCGCCTCGGGCTGGGGCAGGGACACTGAAGCTTTCTTT	CSASGWGRDTEAFF
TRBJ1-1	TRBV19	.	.	TGTGCCAGTAATACAGAATGGGGCACTGAAGCTTTCTTT	CASNTEWGTEAFF
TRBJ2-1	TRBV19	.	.	TGTGCCAGTAGTATAGGGGGCTTTAGTCGGGATGAGCAGTTCTTC	CASSIGGFSRDEQFF
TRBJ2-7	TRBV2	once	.	TGTGCCAGCGTAATCGAACAGGGCAGGTACGAGCAGTACTTC	CASVIEQGRYEQYF
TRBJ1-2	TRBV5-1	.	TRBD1	TGCGCCAGCAGCTTGGGACAGGGTGATGGAGGCTACACCTTC	CASSLGQGDGGYTF
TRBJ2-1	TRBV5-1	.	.	TGCGCCAGCAGCTTGGAAAGGGGGAATGAGCAGTTCTTC	CASSLERGNEQFF
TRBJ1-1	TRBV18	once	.	TGTGCCACCGACATTGGTGCCGGGACAAACACTGAAGCTTTCTTT	CATDIGAGTNTEAFF
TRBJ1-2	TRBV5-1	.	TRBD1	TGCGCCAGCAGCCCCGACAGGGCTAACTATGGCTACACCTTC	CASSPDRANYGYTF
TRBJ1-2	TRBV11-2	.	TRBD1	TGTGCCAGCAGCCCCAGGACAGGGCGAGGCTACACCTTC	CASSPRTGRGYTF
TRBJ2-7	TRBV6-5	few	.	TGTGCCAGCGCCACCAGTGAGTCCTACGAGCAGTACTTC	CASATSESYEQYF
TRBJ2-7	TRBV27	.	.	TGTGCCAGCAGACTAGGACGGACCTACGAGCAGTACTTC	CASRLGRTYEQYF
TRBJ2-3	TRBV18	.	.	TGTGCCAGCTCACCAAACGGAATAGTACTAGCCACAGATACGCAGTATTTT	CASSPNGIVLATDTQYF
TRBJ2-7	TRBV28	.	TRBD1	TGTGCCAGCACCAGGGACAGGGGCTACGAGCAGTACTTC	CASTRDRGYEQYF
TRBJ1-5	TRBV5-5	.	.	TGTGCCAGCAGCCTACAGGGCTTGGGCAATCAGCCCCAGCATTTT	CASSLQGLGNQPQHF
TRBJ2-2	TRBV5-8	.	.	TGTGCCAGCAGTTCAGACCCGAACACCGGGGAGCTGTTTTTT	CASSSDPNTGELFF
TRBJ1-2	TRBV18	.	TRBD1	TGTGCCAGCTCATCAACCACAGGGGGGACCTTTAACTATGGCTACACCTTC	CASSSTTGGTFNYGYTF
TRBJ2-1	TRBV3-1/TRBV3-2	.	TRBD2	TGTGCCAGCAGCCAAGTGGGGGGGACCTACAATGAGCAGTTCTTC	CASSQVGGTYNEQFF
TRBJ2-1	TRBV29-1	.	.	TGCAGCGTCAATCCAGATGGGGGCTGGGCCTACAATGAGCAGTTCTTC	CSVNPDGGWAYNEQFF
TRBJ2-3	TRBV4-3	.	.	TGCGCCAGCAGCCCCTTTGGCAGCGGCCTGGGAGATACGCAGTATTTT	CASSPFGSGLGDTQYF